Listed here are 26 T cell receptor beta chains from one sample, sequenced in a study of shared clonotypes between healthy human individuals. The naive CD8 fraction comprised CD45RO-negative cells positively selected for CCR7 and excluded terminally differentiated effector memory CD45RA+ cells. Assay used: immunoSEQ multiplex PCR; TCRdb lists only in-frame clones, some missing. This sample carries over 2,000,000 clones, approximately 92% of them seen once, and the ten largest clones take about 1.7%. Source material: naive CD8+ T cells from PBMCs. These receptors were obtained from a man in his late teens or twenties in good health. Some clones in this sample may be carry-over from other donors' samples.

Here the CDR3 DNA reads TGTGCCAGCAGTGAATATGGTACTCTAGCGGGAGTTAGGGAGACCCAGTACTTC. It is translated as CASSEYGTLAGVRETQYF. This rearrangement joins TRBV25-1 to TRBJ2-5; 10 nucleotides agree with TRBD2. Looked up from germline, CDR1 is MGHDK and CDR2 is SYGVNS. The V gene end was trimmed by 0 bases and the J gene end by 5 bases; junction bases not matched to a gene: 12. The CDR3 length is 18 residues.

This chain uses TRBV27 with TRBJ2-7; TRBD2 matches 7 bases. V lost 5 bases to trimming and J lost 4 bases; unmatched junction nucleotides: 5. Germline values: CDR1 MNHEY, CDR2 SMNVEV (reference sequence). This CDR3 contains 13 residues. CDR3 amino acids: CASSVGDYYEQYF. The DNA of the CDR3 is TGTGCCAGCAGTGTAGGGGACTATTACGAGCAGTACTTC.

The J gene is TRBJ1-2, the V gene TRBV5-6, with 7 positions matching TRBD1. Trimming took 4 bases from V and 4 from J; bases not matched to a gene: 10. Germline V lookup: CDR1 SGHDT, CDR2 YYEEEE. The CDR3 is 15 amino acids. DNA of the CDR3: TGTGCCAGCAGCGCTGGGACAGAGCGACTCTATGGCTACACCTTC. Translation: CASSAGTERLYGYTF.

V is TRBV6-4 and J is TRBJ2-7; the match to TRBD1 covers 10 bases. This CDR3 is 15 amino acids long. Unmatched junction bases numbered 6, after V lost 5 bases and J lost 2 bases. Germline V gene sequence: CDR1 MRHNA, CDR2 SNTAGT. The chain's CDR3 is CASSWGQGKAYEQYF. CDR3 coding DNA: TGTGCCAGCAGTTGGGGACAGGGGAAAGCCTACGAGCAGTACTTC.

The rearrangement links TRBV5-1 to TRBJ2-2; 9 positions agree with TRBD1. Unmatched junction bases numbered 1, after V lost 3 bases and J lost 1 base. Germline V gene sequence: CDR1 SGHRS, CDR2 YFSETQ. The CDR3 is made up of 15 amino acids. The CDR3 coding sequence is TGCGCCAGCAGCTGGACAGGGGAGAACACCGGGGAGCTGTTTTTT. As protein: CASSWTGENTGELFF.

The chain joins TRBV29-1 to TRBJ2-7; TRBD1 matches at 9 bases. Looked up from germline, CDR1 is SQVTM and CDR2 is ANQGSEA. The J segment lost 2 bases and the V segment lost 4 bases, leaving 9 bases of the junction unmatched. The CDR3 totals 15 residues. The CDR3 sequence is CSVGSVGQGPYEQYF. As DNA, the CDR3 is TGCAGCGTTGGCTCTGTGGGACAGGGTCCCTACGAGCAGTACTTC.

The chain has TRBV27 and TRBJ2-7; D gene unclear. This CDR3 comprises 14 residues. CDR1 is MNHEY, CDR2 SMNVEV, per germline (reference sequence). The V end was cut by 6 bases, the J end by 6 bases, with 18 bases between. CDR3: CASSAFGSNIEQYF. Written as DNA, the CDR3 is TGTGCCAGCAGCGCATTCGGGTCAAACATCGAGCAGTACTTC.

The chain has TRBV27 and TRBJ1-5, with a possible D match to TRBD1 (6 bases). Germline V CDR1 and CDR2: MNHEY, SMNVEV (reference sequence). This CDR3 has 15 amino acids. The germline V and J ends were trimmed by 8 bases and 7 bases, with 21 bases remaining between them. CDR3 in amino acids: CASRIDRTTNQPQHF. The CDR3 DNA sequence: TGTGCCAGCCGCATCGACAGGACCACCAACCAGCCCCAGCATTTT.

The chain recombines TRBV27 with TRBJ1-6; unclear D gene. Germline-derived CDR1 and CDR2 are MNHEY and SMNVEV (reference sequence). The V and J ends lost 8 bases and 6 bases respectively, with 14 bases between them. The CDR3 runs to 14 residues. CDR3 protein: CASLKMGGNSPLHF. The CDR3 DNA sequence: TGTGCCAGCCTTAAAATGGGTGGTAATTCACCCCTCCACTTT.

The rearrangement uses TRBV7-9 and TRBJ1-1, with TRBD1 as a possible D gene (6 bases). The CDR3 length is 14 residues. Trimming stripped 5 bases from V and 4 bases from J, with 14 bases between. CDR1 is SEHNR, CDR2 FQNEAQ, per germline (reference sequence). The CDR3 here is CASSPIGGPTEAFF. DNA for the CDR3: TGTGCCAGCAGCCCCATTGGGGGGCCCACTGAAGCTTTCTTT.

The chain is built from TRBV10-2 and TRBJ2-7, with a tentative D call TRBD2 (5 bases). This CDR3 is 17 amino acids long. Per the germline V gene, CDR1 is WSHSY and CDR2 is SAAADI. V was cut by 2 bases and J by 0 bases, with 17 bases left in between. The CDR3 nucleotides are TGCGCCAGCAGTGAGCCGGCCCTGGCACTAGTCTCCTACGAGCAGTACTTC. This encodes CASSEPALALVSYEQYF.

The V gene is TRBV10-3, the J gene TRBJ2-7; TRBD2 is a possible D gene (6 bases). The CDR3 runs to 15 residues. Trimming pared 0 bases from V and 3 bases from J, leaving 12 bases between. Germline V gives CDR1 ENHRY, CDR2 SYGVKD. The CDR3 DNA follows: TGTGCCATCAGTGAGTCCACTAGCAAAGACTACGAGCAGTACTTC. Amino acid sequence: CAISESTSKDYEQYF.

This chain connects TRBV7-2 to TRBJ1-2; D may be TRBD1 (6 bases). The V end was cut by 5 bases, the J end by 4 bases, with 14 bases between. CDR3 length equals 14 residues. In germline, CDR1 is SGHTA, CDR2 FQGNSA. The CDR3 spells CASSPGGLAYGYTF. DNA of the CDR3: TGTGCCAGCAGCCCCGGGGGGCTCGCCTATGGCTACACCTTC.

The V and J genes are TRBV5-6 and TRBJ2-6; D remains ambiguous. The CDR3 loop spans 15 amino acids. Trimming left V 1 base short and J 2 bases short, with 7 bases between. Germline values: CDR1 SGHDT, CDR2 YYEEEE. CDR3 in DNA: TGTGCCAGCAGCTTGATCTACGCTGGGGCCAACGTCCTGACTTTC. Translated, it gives CASSLIYAGANVLTF.

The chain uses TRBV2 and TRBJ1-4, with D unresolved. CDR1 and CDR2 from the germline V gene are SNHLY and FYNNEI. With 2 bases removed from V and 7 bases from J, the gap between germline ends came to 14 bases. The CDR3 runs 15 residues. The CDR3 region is CASSEKAGIREKLFF. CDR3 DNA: TGTGCCAGCAGTGAAAAGGCGGGGATTCGTGAAAAACTGTTTTTT.

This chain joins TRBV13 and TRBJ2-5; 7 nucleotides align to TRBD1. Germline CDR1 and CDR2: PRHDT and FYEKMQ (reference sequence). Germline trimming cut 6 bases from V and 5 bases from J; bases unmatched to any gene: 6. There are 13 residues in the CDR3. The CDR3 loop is CASRIQGRETQYF. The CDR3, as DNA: TGTGCCAGCAGGATACAGGGGCGGGAGACCCAGTACTTC.

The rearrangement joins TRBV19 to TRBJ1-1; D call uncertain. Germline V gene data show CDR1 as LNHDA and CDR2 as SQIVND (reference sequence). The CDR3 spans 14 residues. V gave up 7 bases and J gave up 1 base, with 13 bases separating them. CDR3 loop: CASKNLLRNTEAFF. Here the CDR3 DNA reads TGTGCCAGTAAAAACCTACTCAGGAACACTGAAGCTTTCTTT. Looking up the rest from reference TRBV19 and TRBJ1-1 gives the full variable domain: DGGITQSPKYLFRKEGQNVTLSCEQNLNHDAMYWYRQDPGQGLRLIYYSQIVNDFQKGDIAEGYSVSREKKESFPLTVTSAQKNPTAFYLCASKNLLRNTEAFFGQGTRLTVV.

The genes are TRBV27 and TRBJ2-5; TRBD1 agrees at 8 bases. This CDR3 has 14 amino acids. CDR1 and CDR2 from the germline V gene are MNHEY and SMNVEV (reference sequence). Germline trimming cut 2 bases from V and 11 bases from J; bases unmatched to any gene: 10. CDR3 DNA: TGTGCCAGCAGTTTACGGCAGGGGGCTCGAGAGCAGTACTTC. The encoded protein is CASSLRQGAREQYF.

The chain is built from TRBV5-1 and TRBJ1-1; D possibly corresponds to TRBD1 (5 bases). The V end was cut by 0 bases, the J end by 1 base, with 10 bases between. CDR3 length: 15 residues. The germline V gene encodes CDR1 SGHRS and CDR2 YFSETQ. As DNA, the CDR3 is TGCGCCAGCAGCTTGGTTGGCGGGGCGAACACTGAAGCTTTCTTT. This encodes CASSLVGGANTEAFF.

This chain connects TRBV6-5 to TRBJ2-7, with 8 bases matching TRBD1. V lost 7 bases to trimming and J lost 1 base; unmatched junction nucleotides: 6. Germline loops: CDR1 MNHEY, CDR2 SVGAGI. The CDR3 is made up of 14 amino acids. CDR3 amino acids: CASKMTGESYEQYF. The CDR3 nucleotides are TGTGCCAGCAAAATGACAGGGGAGTCCTACGAGCAGTACTTC.

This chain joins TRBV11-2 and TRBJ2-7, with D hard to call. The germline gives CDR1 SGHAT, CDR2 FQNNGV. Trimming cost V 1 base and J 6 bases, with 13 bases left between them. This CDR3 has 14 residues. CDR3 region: CASSLGGVTAEQYF. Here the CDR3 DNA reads TGTGCCAGCAGCTTAGGTGGCGTCACCGCCGAGCAGTACTTC.

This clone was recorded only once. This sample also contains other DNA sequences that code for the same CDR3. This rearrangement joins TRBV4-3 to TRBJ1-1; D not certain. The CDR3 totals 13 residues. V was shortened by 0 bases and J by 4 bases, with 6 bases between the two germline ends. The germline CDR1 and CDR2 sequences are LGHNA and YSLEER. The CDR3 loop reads CASSQDSGTEAFF. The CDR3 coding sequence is TGCGCCAGCAGCCAAGACTCTGGCACTGAAGCTTTCTTT.

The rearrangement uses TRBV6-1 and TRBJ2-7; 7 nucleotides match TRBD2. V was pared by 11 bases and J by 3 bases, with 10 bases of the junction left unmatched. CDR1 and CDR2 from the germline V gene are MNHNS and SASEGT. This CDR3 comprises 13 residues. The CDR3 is CAGGGLLDYEQYF. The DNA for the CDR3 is TGTGCCGGGGGGGGACTGCTCGACTACGAGCAGTACTTC.

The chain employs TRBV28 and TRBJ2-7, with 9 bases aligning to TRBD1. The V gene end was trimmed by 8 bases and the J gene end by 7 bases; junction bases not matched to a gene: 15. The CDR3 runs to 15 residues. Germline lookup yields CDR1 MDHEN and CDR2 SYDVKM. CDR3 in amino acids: CASSPGTGLKGEQYF. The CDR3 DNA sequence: TGTGCCAGCTCCCCTGGGACAGGGCTTAAGGGAGAGCAGTACTTC.

The CDR3 here is CAIYRGEGGFF. The CDR3 region has the DNA TGTGCCATCTACAGGGGAGAGGGTGGGTTCTTC. J is TRBJ2-1 and V is TRBV7-9, with 7 bases identical to TRBD1. The CDR3 runs to 11 residues. V lost 10 bases, J lost 15 bases, and 12 bases stayed unmatched. Germline lookup yields CDR1 SEHNR and CDR2 FQNEAQ (reference sequence).

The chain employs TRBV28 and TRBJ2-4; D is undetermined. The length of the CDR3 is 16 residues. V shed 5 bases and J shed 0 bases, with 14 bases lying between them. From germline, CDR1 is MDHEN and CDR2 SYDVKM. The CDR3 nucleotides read TGTGCCAGCAGTATAGTCCCTTCCATAGCCAAAAACATTCAGTACTTC. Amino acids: CASSIVPSIAKNIQYF.